The rows below give T cell receptor beta chains drawn from one sample of a study of blood T cell repertoires in COVID-19. Clones were sequenced by immunoSEQ multiplex PCR, and TCRdb holds only the in-frame ones, with some missing. The sample has under 200,000 clones; about 80% are singletons. Material for sequencing was peripheral blood. These receptors were obtained from a man between 65 and 80 years old with active or convalescent COVID-19. The CDR3 runs from the conserved cysteine through the conserved F or W. D genes are given only for firm matches. Size is omitted from some rows. Given values are once, few, many or a class for expanded clones.

v_gene	j_gene	abundance	d_gene	CDR3nt	CDR3aa
TRBV6-5	TRBJ2-1	many	TRBD2	TGTGCCAGCAGTTCCGGACTAGCGGGATCCAATGAGCAGTTCTTC	CASSSGLAGSNEQFF
TRBV5-1	TRBJ1-1	-	TRBD1	TGCGCCAGCAGATTACAGGGGGGCACTGAAGCTTTCTTT	CASRLQGGTEAFF
TRBV13	TRBJ1-1	-	-	TGTGCCAGCAGCGCCAACAAGAACACTGAAGCTTTCTTT	CASSANKNTEAFF
TRBV2	TRBJ1-5	-	-	TGTGCCAGCCGTTACGGGACTAACCAGCCCCAGCATTTT	CASRYGTNQPQHF
TRBV30	TRBJ1-1	-	-	TGTGCCTGGAGTGGTGTGGCAAACACTGAAGCTTTCTTT	CAWSGVANTEAFF
TRBV6-2/TRBV6-3	TRBJ1-2	-	TRBD1	TGTGCCAGCAGTTACCCGGGACAGGGGAAAGACGGCTACACCTTC	CASSYPGQGKDGYTF
TRBV2	TRBJ1-2	-	-	TGTGCCAGCAGTGAGGTAGTTGGCTACACCTTC	CASSEVVGYTF
TRBV5-1	TRBJ2-2	-	TRBD1	TGCGCCAGCAGCCAGGACAGGCCGAACACCGGGGAGCTGTTTTTT	CASSQDRPNTGELFF
TRBV9	TRBJ2-1	-	TRBD2	TGTGCCAGCAGCTCCGGGACTAGCGGGAGTAATGAGCAGTTCTTC	CASSSGTSGSNEQFF
TRBV7-6	TRBJ1-3	few	-	TGTGCCAGCAGCAAGGGACCGGGGGACACCATATATTTT	CASSKGPGDTIYF
TRBV7-9	TRBJ1-4	-	TRBD1	TGTGCCTCACCCCGGGACAGAGATAATGAAAAACTGTTTTTT	CASPRDRDNEKLFF
TRBV29-1	TRBJ1-4	-	TRBD1	TGCAGCGTTGTGGGGACAGGGGACGAAAAACTGTTTTTT	CSVVGTGDEKLFF
TRBV5-6	TRBJ2-5	-	-	TGTGCCAGCAGCTTCATGGCGGAAACGTACCAAGAGACCCAGTACTTC	CASSFMAETYQETQYF
TRBV14	TRBJ1-1	-	-	TGTGCCAGCAGCCAAGTACACCCGAACACTGAAGCTTTCTTT	CASSQVHPNTEAFF
TRBV30	TRBJ1-2	-	-	TGTGCCTGGAGTTTTGGACAAGAAAATGGCTACACCTTC	CAWSFGQENGYTF
TRBV29-1	TRBJ2-5	-	TRBD1	TGCAGCGTTAGCCGGGGACAGGTAGAGACCCAGTACTTC	CSVSRGQVETQYF
TRBV19	TRBJ1-1	-	TRBD1	TGTGCCAGTAGTATAGAGCGACAGGGAATAGGCTCGGCTTTCTTT	CASSIERQGIGSAFF
TRBV9	TRBJ2-3	-	-	TGTGCCAGCAGCGTATCTCCAAACTCTTACACAGATACGCAGTATTTT	CASSVSPNSYTDTQYF
TRBV27	TRBJ2-1	-	-	TGTGCCAGCAGTCCGGTGGGGGGATCCTACAATGAGCAGTTCTTC	CASSPVGGSYNEQFF
TRBV18	TRBJ2-3	-	-	TGTGCCAGCTCACCACCCTCTTCCACAGATACGCAGTATTTT	CASSPPSSTDTQYF
TRBV3-1/TRBV3-2	TRBJ2-3	-	TRBD2	TGTGCCAGCAGCTTCCGTAGCGGGGGCACAGATACGCAGTATTTT	CASSFRSGGTDTQYF
TRBV19	TRBJ1-3	few	TRBD1	TGTGCCAGTAGCCGACAGGGGTACGGAAACACCATATATTTT	CASSRQGYGNTIYF
TRBV7-9	TRBJ1-2	-	-	TGTGCCAGCAGCCCCGGGGGGCTGTATGGCTACACCTTC	CASSPGGLYGYTF
TRBV6-2/TRBV6-3	TRBJ2-7	few	-	TGTGCCAGCAGTTACCCCGCCGGACAGGGAGGGTACGAGCAGTACTTC	CASSYPAGQGGYEQYF
TRBV28	TRBJ1-5	-	-	TGTGCCAGCAGCCCCCCGGAGCAGCCCCAGCATTTT	CASSPPEQPQHF
TRBV25-1	TRBJ1-4	-	-	TGTGCCAGCAGTGAACCTGGGAGTGCCGTAGGGAAACTGTTTTTT	CASSEPGSAVGKLFF
TRBV3-1/TRBV3-2	TRBJ2-3	-	TRBD2	TGTGCCAGCAGCCAAAGACCTCTAGCGGGAAGTCCCACAGATACGCAGTATTTT	CASSQRPLAGSPTDTQYF
TRBV6-2/TRBV6-3	TRBJ2-1	-	TRBD1	TGTGCCAGCAGCACTCCGGGACAGGGGCACAATGAGCAGTTCTTC	CASSTPGQGHNEQFF
TRBV19	TRBJ1-1	-	-	TGTGCCAGTAGTGTACAGGTCCGTCCGAACACTGAAGCTTTCTTT	CASSVQVRPNTEAFF
TRBV5-1	TRBJ1-2	few	-	TGCGCCAGCAGCTCCCGTCCAGGCAATCCTGTCTATGGCTACACCTTC	CASSSRPGNPVYGYTF
TRBV5-1	TRBJ2-5	-	-	TGCGCCAGCAGCTTGCGCAGGGTTGGTACCTTAACGGAGACCCAGTACTTC	CASSLRRVGTLTETQYF
TRBV7-2	TRBJ1-1	-	TRBD1	TGTGCCAGCAGATTGGGACAGCAGAACACTGAAGCTTTCTTT	CASRLGQQNTEAFF
TRBV30	TRBJ1-2	few	TRBD1	TGTGCCTGGAGTCCAACGCACAGGGGGAATGGCTACACCTTC	CAWSPTHRGNGYTF
TRBV4-3	TRBJ2-7	-	-	TGCGCCAGCAGCCCGTCAGTTATGGCCTACGAGCAGTACTTC	CASSPSVMAYEQYF
TRBV6-6	TRBJ2-7	once	TRBD2	TGTGCCGCCACCCCCGGCGGGGGGGATGGCGAGCAGTACTTC	CAATPGGGDGEQYF
TRBV7-2	TRBJ2-2	-	TRBD2	TGTGCCAGCAGCTCTAGGACTAGCGGGGATGCCGGGGAGCTGTTTTTT	CASSSRTSGDAGELFF
TRBV18	TRBJ2-2	once	-	TGTGCCAGCTCACCACGTCAGCCGGGCACCGGGGAGCTGTTTTTT	CASSPRQPGTGELFF
TRBV7-8	TRBJ1-5	few	-	TGTGCCAGCAGCAATACAGGGCGGGTTCAGCCCCAGCATTTT	CASSNTGRVQPQHF
TRBV20-1	TRBJ2-1	-	TRBD1	TGCAGTGCTAGTCGACTTGACGGTGGGACAGGGAGGAATGAGCAGTTCTTC	CSASRLDGGTGRNEQFF
TRBV18	TRBJ1-3	-	-	TGTGCCAGCTCACGCTACGGAGGGGCCAGAAACACCATATATTTT	CASSRYGGARNTIYF
TRBV6-4	TRBJ1-2	few	-	TGTGCCAGCAGTGGGGGCCTCAAGGGCGGCTACACCTTC	CASSGGLKGGYTF
TRBV13	TRBJ2-7	once	TRBD1	TGTGCCAGCAGCGCGCGGGAACAGGGGGCGTCCGAGCAGTACTTC	CASSAREQGASEQYF
TRBV5-4	TRBJ2-5	-	-	TGTGCCAGCAGGTACAGCCCCCAAGAGACCCAGTACTTC	CASRYSPQETQYF
TRBV18	TRBJ1-3	-	-	TGTGCCAGCTCACCCCTCGGACAGTCCTCTGGAAACACCATATATTTT	CASSPLGQSSGNTIYF
TRBV9	TRBJ2-2	-	-	TGTGCCAGCAGCGTAGAACAAGTCGCCGGGGAGCTGTTTTTT	CASSVEQVAGELFF
TRBV5-8	TRBJ1-1	-	-	TGTGCCAGCAGCATACAGGGATTTGCTGAAGCTTTCTTT	CASSIQGFAEAFF
TRBV29-1	TRBJ1-1	-	-	TGCAGCGTTGAGTCCGACATGGGCACTGAAGCTTTCTTT	CSVESDMGTEAFF
TRBV7-6	TRBJ1-1	-	-	TGTGCCAGCAGCTCTGAACAGGGTGCCACTGAAGCTTTCTTT	CASSSEQGATEAFF
TRBV6-5	TRBJ1-3	-	-	TGTGCCAGCAGCTTTGGGAGCTCTGGAAACACCATATATTTT	CASSFGSSGNTIYF
TRBV11-2	TRBJ2-2	-	TRBD2	TGTGCCAGCAGCGTACTAGCGTCAACCGGGGAGCTGTTTTTT	CASSVLASTGELFF
TRBV28	TRBJ2-7	once	TRBD1	TGTGCCAGCAGTTCGACCGGACAGGGGAACGAGCAGTACTTC	CASSSTGQGNEQYF
TRBV7-9	TRBJ1-1	few	-	TGTGCCACTTCGACAGGTATGACTGAAGCTTTCTTT	CATSTGMTEAFF
TRBV30	TRBJ2-1	-	-	TGTGCCTGGGAGATCCAGTCTGGTGGTGAGCAGTTCTTC	CAWEIQSGGEQFF
TRBV3-1/TRBV3-2	TRBJ2-5	-	TRBD2	TGTGCCAGCAGCCAAGCCAGAGTAGCGGGGGTAGGTGAGACCCAGTACTTC	CASSQARVAGVGETQYF
TRBV19	TRBJ2-2	-	-	TGTGCCAGTAGGATAACAGGGTGGGGCGGGGAGCTGTTTTTT	CASRITGWGGELFF
TRBV19	TRBJ2-7	-	-	TGTGCCAGTAGTATAACCAGCCAGGGCCCCTACGAGCAGTACTTC	CASSITSQGPYEQYF
TRBV5-8	TRBJ2-6	-	-	TGTGCCAGCAGCTTGGATTCCGGGGCTGGGGCCAACGTCCTGACTTTC	CASSLDSGAGANVLTF
TRBV18	TRBJ1-3	-	-	TGTGCCAGCTCACCGACGCCCGCAGGGGCTGGAAACACCATATATTTT	CASSPTPAGAGNTIYF
TRBV29-1	TRBJ1-3	-	-	TGCAGCGTTGACTGGCAGTATACCATATATTTT	CSVDWQYTIYF